Listed here are 25 T cell receptor beta chains from one sample, sequenced in a study of blood T cell repertoires in COVID-19. Produced via immunoSEQ multiplex PCR; TCRdb's table is partial and in-frame only. The table records fewer than 300,000 clones, approximately 83% of them present only once. The sample taken for sequencing was PBMCs or T cells enriched from blood (not recorded which). All receptors derive from a woman under 40 who had recovered from COVID-19.

The chain couples TRBV19 to TRBJ1-5; 7 bases are shared with TRBD1. This CDR3 is built from 15 residues. Losses at the gene ends were 5 bases for V and 4 bases for J; bases not matched to a gene: 8. Germline V CDR1 and CDR2: LNHDA, SQIVND (reference sequence). CDR3 sequence (DNA): TGTGCCAGTAGTGTCGGGGGACAGACGAATCAGCCCCAGCATTTT. Its protein product is CASSVGGQTNQPQHF.

The chain has TRBV3-1 (or the pseudogene TRBV3-2) and TRBJ2-1; 10 positions match TRBD2. J gave up 3 bases and V 0 bases, and 5 bases lay outside the gene matches. CDR1 LGHDT and CDR2 YNNKEL come from the germline V gene (reference sequence). CDR3 length: 17 amino acids. The CDR3 here is CASSQDMGTSVYNEQFF. The CDR3 nucleotides read TGTGCCAGCAGCCAAGATATGGGGACTAGCGTCTACAATGAGCAGTTCTTC.

The chain employs TRBV27 and TRBJ2-1; possibly TRBD2 for D (7 bases). V lost 7 bases to trimming and J lost 8 bases, with 18 bases between them. In germline, CDR1 is MNHEY, CDR2 SMNVEV (reference sequence). The CDR3 is 14 amino acids. The CDR3 loop reads CASTDRGGSYEQFF. Here the CDR3 DNA reads TGTGCCAGCACTGATAGGGGGGGGAGTTATGAGCAGTTCTTC.

The CDR3 DNA reads as TGTGCCAGCAGCCAAGTCGGGGGGAAGGGTGGATATGGCTACACCTTC. As protein: CASSQVGGKGGYGYTF. The V gene is TRBV4-2, the J gene TRBJ1-2; perhaps TRBD1 as D (5 bases). Trimming cost V 1 base and J 5 bases, with 17 bases left between them. Germline CDR1 and CDR2: LGHNA and YNFKEQ. The CDR3 is 16 amino acids.

This sequence joins TRBV21-1 and TRBJ1-1. TRBV21-1 is flagged as a pseudogene. The CDR3 runs to 16 residues. CDR3 sequence reads: CASSKPRGRPNTEAFF. In nucleotides, the CDR3 is TGTGCCAGCAGCAAGCCGAGAGGGAGGCCGAACACTGAAGCTTTCTTT.

This clone was observed once. The V call is TRBV29-1, the J call TRBJ2-7; 7 nucleotides align to TRBD2. From germline, CDR1 is SQVTM and CDR2 ANQGSEA. V gave up 4 bases and J gave up 5 bases; unmatched junction bases: 11. The CDR3 is 14 residues long. CDR3 sequence (DNA): TGCAGCGTTGGGGAGGGTCCTAGGAACGACGAGCAGTACTTC. Its protein product is CSVGEGPRNDEQYF.

On this clone itself: The same CDR3 arises from other DNA sequences in this sample as well. The chain joins TRBV3-1 (or the pseudogene TRBV3-2) to TRBJ2-7, with TRBD2 identical over 12 bases. The CDR3 spans 15 residues. Germline V CDR1 and CDR2: LGHDT, YNNKEL (reference sequence). V lost 1 base to trimming and J lost 4 bases; unmatched junction nucleotides: 2. Here the CDR3 DNA reads TGTGCCAGCAGCCAAGGACTAGCGGGGGTGTACGAGCAGTACTTC. Its translation is CASSQGLAGVYEQYF.

V is TRBV28 and J is TRBJ2-7; D call uncertain. The CDR3 sequence is 12 residues long. Germline-derived CDR1 and CDR2 are MDHEN and SYDVKM. V lost 5 bases and J 6 bases, leaving 11 bases between the germline ends. The CDR3 loop reads CASSRPDTEQYF. The CDR3 region has the DNA TGTGCCAGCAGTCGCCCCGACACCGAGCAGTACTTC.

The V call is TRBV11-2, the J call TRBJ2-1; 7 bases fit TRBD1. Germline V lookup: CDR1 SGHAT, CDR2 FQNNGV. This CDR3 has 15 residues. V dropped 3 bases and J dropped 2; count of bases not matched to a gene: 4. CDR3 DNA sequence: TGTGCCAGCAGCTTGATCAGGGGGACCTACAATGAGCAGTTCTTC. As protein: CASSLIRGTYNEQFF. The full variable domain, in which reference TRBV11-2 and TRBJ2-1 provide the parts outside the CDR3, is EAGVAQSPRYKIIEKRQSVAFWCNPISGHATLYWYQQILGQGPKLLIQFQNNGVVDDSQLPKDRFSAERLKGVDSTLKIQPAKLEDSAVYLCASSLIRGTYNEQFFGPGTRLTVL.

This chain links TRBV4-1 with TRBJ1-2; TRBD1 matches 9 bases. Germline V lookup: CDR1 MGHRA, CDR2 YSYEKL. The CDR3 consists of 14 residues. Trimming removed 4 bases from V and 2 bases from J; junction bases left unmatched: 2. The CDR3 DNA follows: TGCGCCAGCAGCCCGGACAGGGGAAACTATGGCTACACCTTC. Protein product: CASSPDRGNYGYTF.

The V gene is TRBV29-1, the J gene TRBJ1-1; no firm D call. CDR1 is SQVTM and CDR2 is ANQGSEA in the germline V gene. Trimming left V 3 bases short and J 1 base short, with 3 bases between. This CDR3 contains 11 residues. The CDR3 DNA reads as TGCAGCGTTGAGGCGAACACTGAAGCTTTCTTT. Its protein is CSVEANTEAFF.

As to this clone: The sample contains more than one DNA sequence encoding this CDR3. The V gene is TRBV2, the J gene TRBJ1-2; the match to TRBD1 covers 8 bases. V dropped 2 bases and J dropped 5; count of bases not matched to a gene: 1. The CDR3 runs 13 residues. CDR1 and CDR2 (germline): SNHLY, FYNNEI. CDR3 DNA: TGTGCCAGCAGTGAAAACAGGGGGTATGGCTACACCTTC. Translating gives CASSENRGYGYTF. The variable domain in full, completed from reference TRBV2 and TRBJ1-2, reads EPEVTQTPSHQVTQMGQEVILRCVPISNHLYFYWYRQILGQKVEFLVSFYNNEISEKSEIFDDQFSVERPDGSNFTLKIRSTKLEDSAMYFCASSENRGYGYTFGSGTRLTVV.

The chain employs TRBV6-5 and TRBJ1-1; TRBD1 is a possible D gene (5 bases). Deletions cut 5 bases from V and 12 bases from J, with 19 bases between. The germline V gene encodes CDR1 MNHEY and CDR2 SVGAGI. There are 13 residues in the CDR3. The CDR3, as DNA: TGTGCCAGCAGTCCCCAGGGAAATAGGGGATCTTTCTTT. Encoded protein: CASSPQGNRGSFF.

The rearrangement links TRBV7-2 to TRBJ2-1; D is ambiguous. Germline assignment: CDR1 SGHTA and CDR2 FQGNSA. Trimming took 4 bases from V and 6 from J, leaving 10 bases between them. The CDR3 sequence is 13 residues long. This CDR3 is CASSWRRLNEQFF. The DNA of the CDR3 is TGTGCCAGCAGCTGGCGGCGGCTCAATGAGCAGTTCTTC.

This clone was observed a few times. This rearrangement joins TRBV12-3 or TRBV12-4 to TRBJ1-5; D is perhaps TRBD1 (5 bases). Trimming removed 5 bases at V and 13 bases at J, with 15 bases between. There are 12 residues in the CDR3. The CDR3 bases are TGTGCCAGCAGTCGGGGGACGTTTAGTCAGCATTTT. Encoded protein: CASSRGTFSQHF.

The chain joins TRBV2 to TRBJ1-2; TRBD1 is a possible D gene (6 bases). Germline CDR1 and CDR2: SNHLY and FYNNEI. The CDR3 spans 13 residues. The V and J ends lost 7 bases and 8 bases respectively, with 17 bases between them. The CDR3 DNA follows: TGTGCCAGCAAGGGGGACGGAAACGGAGGCTACACCTTC. As protein: CASKGDGNGGYTF. Together with reference TRBV2 and TRBJ1-2, the CDR3 gives the full variable domain: EPEVTQTPSHQVTQMGQEVILRCVPISNHLYFYWYRQILGQKVEFLVSFYNNEISEKSEIFDDQFSVERPDGSNFTLKIRSTKLEDSAMYFCASKGDGNGGYTFGSGTRLTVV.

This chain joins TRBV24-1 and TRBJ2-5; 8 bases line up with TRBD1. J was trimmed by 5 bases and V by 3 bases; bases with no gene match: 7. The V gene's germline CDR1 is KGHDR and CDR2 SFDVKD. The CDR3 length is 15 residues. The CDR3 protein is CATSDPDRDKETQYF. For the CDR3, the DNA is TGTGCCACCAGTGATCCGGACAGGGACAAGGAGACCCAGTACTTC.

This chain uses TRBV28 with TRBJ2-7; 8 bases map to TRBD2. Germline CDR1 MDHEN, CDR2 SYDVKM. The CDR3 runs to 14 residues. V shed 3 bases and J 3 bases; nucleotides not matched to a gene: 4. CDR3 DNA: TGTGCCAGCAGTTTTCCGGGACTAGTCTACGAGCAGTACTTC. Residues: CASSFPGLVYEQYF.

The chain uses TRBV15 and TRBJ1-4; D perhaps matches TRBD1 (6 bases). CDR1 and CDR2 (germline): LNHNV, YYDKDF (reference sequence). CDR3 length: 16 residues. Trimming pared 0 bases from V and 5 bases from J, leaving 13 bases between. The CDR3 coding sequence is TGTGCCACCAGCAGAGATTACAACACAGGGAATGAAAAACTGTTTTTT. Amino acid sequence: CATSRDYNTGNEKLFF.

The chain recombines TRBV5-1 with TRBJ2-3, with 7 bases fitting TRBD2. Losses at the gene ends were 3 bases for V and 6 bases for J; bases not matched to a gene: 4. CDR1 SGHRS and CDR2 YFSETQ come from the germline V gene. There are 13 residues in the CDR3. The CDR3 loop reads CASSSGEGDTQYF. The CDR3 region has the DNA TGCGCCAGCAGCTCGGGGGAGGGTGATACGCAGTATTTT.

The V call is TRBV11-2, the J call TRBJ2-7; D is possibly TRBD2 (6 bases). The V end lost 1 base, the J end lost 4 bases, and 17 bases lay between the germline ends. The V gene's germline CDR1 is SGHAT and CDR2 FQNNGV. This CDR3 has 16 residues. The CDR3 reads CASSLAKRRARYEQYF. CDR3 nucleotides: TGTGCCAGCAGCTTAGCCAAGAGGAGGGCCAGGTACGAGCAGTACTTC.

This clone has just a few counts. The chain employs TRBV7-8 and TRBJ1-2; D might be TRBD1 (5 bases). This CDR3 contains 14 residues. CDR1 and CDR2 from the germline V gene are SGHVS and FQNEAQ. The V gene lost 5 bases and the J gene lost 2 bases, with 12 bases spanning the gap. The CDR3 coding sequence is TGTGCCAGCAGCCCCCGGGAGGGGAACTATGGCTACACCTTC. Protein sequence: CASSPREGNYGYTF.

CDR3 loop: CASSFLSYNEQFF. The CDR3 coding sequence is TGTGCCAGCAGCTTCCTCTCCTACAATGAGCAGTTCTTC. The gene calls are TRBV7-8 and TRBJ2-1; D not resolved. The germline V and J ends were trimmed by 3 bases and 0 bases, with 3 bases remaining between them. The germline CDR1 and CDR2 sequences are SGHVS and FQNEAQ. The CDR3 runs to 13 residues.

This chain links TRBV11-2 with TRBJ2-7, with TRBD1 identical over 9 bases. Germline CDR1 is SGHAT and CDR2 is FQNNGV. This CDR3 spans 14 amino acids. Trimming removed 5 bases from V and 5 bases from J; junction bases left unmatched: 7. CDR3 protein: CASSKDRGSDEQYF. The DNA for the CDR3 is TGTGCCAGCAGCAAGGACAGGGGTTCTGACGAGCAGTACTTC.

The genes are TRBV7-9 and TRBJ2-7, with D perhaps matching TRBD1 (6 bases). The CDR3 is made up of 15 amino acids. V gave up 4 bases and J gave up 0 bases, with 13 bases separating them. The germline V gene encodes CDR1 SEHNR and CDR2 FQNEAQ (reference sequence). CDR3 sequence: CASSSWTENSYEQYF. CDR3 sequence (DNA): TGTGCCAGCAGCTCCTGGACAGAGAACTCCTACGAGCAGTACTTC. The variable domain in full, completed from reference TRBV7-9 and TRBJ2-7, reads DTGVSQNPRHKITKRGQNVTFRCDPISEHNRLYWYRQTLGQGPEFLTYFQNEAQLEKSRLLSDRFSAERPKGSFSTLEIQRTEQGDSAMYLCASSSWTENSYEQYFGPGTRLTVT.